This TCR beta chain was identified in a study of beta chain features in type 1 diabetes. The CDR3 length is 12 residues. Germline V gene data show CDR1 as SGHVS and CDR2 as FQNEAQ. Deletions cut 3 bases from V and 4 bases from J, with 6 bases between. cDNA synthesis used the whole RNA isolate, giving expressed TCRB sequences. Sequenced by immunoSEQ multiplex PCR; TCRdb stores in-frame clones only, minus some. The sample records a few hundred thousand clones, 10% to 15% being singletons. The chain has TRBV7-8 and TRBJ1-2; D gene uncertain. This clonotype originated in a man between 18 and 35 years old in good health. The sequencing input was naive CD4+ T cells from blood. CDR3 nucleotides: TGTGCCAGCAGCTTGACTAGCTATGGCTACACCTTC. Amino acids: CASSLTSYGYTF.